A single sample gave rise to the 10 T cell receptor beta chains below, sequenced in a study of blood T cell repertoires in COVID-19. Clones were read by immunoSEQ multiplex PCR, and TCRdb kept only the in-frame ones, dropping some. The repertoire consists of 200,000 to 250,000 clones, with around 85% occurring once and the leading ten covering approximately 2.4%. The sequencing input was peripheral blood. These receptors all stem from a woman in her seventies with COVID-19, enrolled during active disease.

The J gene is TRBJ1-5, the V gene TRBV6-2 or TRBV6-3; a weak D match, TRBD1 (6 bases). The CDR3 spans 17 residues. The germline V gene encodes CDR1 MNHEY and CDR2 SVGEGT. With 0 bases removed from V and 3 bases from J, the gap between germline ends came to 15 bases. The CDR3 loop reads CASSYSNNRQVNQPQHF. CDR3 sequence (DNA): TGTGCCAGCAGTTACTCGAACAATCGACAGGTCAATCAGCCCCAGCATTTT.

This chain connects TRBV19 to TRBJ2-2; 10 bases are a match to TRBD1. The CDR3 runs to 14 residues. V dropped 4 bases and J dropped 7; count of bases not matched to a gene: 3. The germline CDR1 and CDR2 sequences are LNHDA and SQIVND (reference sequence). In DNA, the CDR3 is TGTGCCAGTAGTAGGACAGGGGGTATCGGGGAGCTGTTTTTT. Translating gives CASSRTGGIGELFF. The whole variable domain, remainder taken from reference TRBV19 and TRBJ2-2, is DGGITQSPKYLFRKEGQNVTLSCEQNLNHDAMYWYRQDPGQGLRLIYYSQIVNDFQKGDIAEGYSVSREKKESFPLTVTSAQKNPTAFYLCASSRTGGIGELFFGEGSRLTVL.

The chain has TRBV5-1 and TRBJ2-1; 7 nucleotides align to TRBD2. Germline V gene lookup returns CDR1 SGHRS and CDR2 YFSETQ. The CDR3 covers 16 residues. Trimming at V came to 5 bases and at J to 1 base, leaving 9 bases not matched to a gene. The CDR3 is CASRDPAGGSYNEQFF. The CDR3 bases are TGCGCCAGCAGGGACCCTGCCGGGGGGTCCTACAATGAGCAGTTCTTC.

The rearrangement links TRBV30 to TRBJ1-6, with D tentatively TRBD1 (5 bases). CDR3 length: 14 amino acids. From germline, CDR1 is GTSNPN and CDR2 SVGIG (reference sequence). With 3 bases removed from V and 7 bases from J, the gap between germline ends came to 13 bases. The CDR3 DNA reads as TGTGCCTGGAGGAGGTTTGGGGGGAATTCACCCCTCCACTTT. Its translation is CAWRRFGGNSPLHF.

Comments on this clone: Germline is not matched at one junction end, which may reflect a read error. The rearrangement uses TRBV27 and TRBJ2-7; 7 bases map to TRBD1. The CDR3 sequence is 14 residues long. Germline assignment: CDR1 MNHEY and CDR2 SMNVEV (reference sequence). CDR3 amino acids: CASSLSQGTYEQYF. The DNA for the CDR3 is TGTGCCAGCAGTCTATCACAGGGGACCTACGAGCAGTACTTC.

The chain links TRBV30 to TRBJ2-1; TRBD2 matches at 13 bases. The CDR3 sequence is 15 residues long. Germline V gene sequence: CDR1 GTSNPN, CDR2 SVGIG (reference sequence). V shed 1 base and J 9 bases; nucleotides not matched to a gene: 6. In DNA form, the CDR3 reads TGTGCCTGGAGTGCTGGACTAGCGGGAGTAGGTGAGCAGTTCTTC. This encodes CAWSAGLAGVGEQFF. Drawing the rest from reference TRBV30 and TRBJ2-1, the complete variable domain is SQTIHQWPATLVQPVGSPLSLECTVEGTSNPNLYWYRQAAGRGLQLLFYSVGIGQISSEVPQNLSASRPQDRQFILSSKKLLLSDSGFYLCAWSAGLAGVGEQFFGPGTRLTVL.

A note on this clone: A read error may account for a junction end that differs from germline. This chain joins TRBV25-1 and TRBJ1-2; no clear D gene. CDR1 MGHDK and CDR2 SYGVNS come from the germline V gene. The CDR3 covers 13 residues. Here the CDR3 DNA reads TGTGCTAGCAGTCCGTCCCCTAACTATGGCTACACCTTC. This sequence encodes CASSPSPNYGYTF.

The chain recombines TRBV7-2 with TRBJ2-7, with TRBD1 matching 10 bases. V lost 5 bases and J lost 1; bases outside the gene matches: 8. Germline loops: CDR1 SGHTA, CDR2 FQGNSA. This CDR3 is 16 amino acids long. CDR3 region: CASSPGWGQGSYEQYF. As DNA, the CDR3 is TGTGCCAGCAGCCCCGGCTGGGGACAGGGGTCCTACGAGCAGTACTTC.

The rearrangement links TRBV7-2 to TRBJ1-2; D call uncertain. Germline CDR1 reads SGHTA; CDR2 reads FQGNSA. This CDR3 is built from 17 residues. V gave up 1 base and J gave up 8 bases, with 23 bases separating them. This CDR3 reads CASSLGGVSASSRGYTF. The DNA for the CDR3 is TGTGCCAGCAGCTTAGGGGGAGTTTCCGCTTCGTCTCGCGGCTACACCTTC.

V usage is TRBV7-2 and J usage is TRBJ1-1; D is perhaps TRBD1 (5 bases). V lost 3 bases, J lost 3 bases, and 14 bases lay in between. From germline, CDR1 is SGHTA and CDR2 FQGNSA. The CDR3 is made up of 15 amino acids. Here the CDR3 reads CASSFLQAPHTEAFF. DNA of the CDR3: TGTGCCAGCAGCTTCCTACAGGCGCCGCACACTGAAGCTTTCTTT. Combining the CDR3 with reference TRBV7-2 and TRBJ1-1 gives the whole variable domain GAGVSQSPSNKVTEKGKDVELRCDPISGHTALYWYRQSLGQGLEFLIYFQGNSAPDKSGLPSDRFSAERTGGSVSTLTIQRTQQEDSAVYLCASSFLQAPHTEAFFGQGTRLTVV.